This is a list of T cell receptor beta chains from one sample in a study of T-cell memory formation after mild COVID-19. TCRdb processed the 5' RACE reads anew with MiXCR; each CDR3 protein has one entry. Among fewer than 700,000 distinct CDR3 sequences listed, 20% to 25% were seen once. Specimen: PBMCs or a T cell subset sorted from them (not recorded which). Receptor source: an adult woman who had mild COVID-19 (a few samples of this study predate the infection). Cell type and time point are not known. The CDR3 runs from the conserved cysteine through the conserved F or W. Each record gives: D gene, clone size, V gene, J gene, CDR3 DNA, CDR3 protein. The D gene is left open where the match is weak. Size values are once, few and many counts, or a class for expanded clones, and some rows have none.

d_call: -; clone_size: once; v_call: TRBV7-2; j_call: TRBJ2-7; cdr3_nt: TGTGCCAGCAGCTTAATGGGGGTCCCGGGGGAGCAGTACTTC; cdr3_aa: CASSLMGVPGEQYF
d_call: -; clone_size: -; v_call: TRBV20-1; j_call: TRBJ2-3; cdr3_nt: TGCAGTGCTAGACCGAGACTAGGGGGAGATACGCAGTATTTT; cdr3_aa: CSARPRLGGDTQYF
d_call: -; clone_size: few; v_call: TRBV5-1; j_call: TRBJ1-1; cdr3_nt: TGCGCCAGCAAATCAGGGTCGGGAAACACTGAAGCTTTCTTT; cdr3_aa: CASKSGSGNTEAFF
d_call: -; clone_size: few; v_call: TRBV5-1; j_call: TRBJ1-2; cdr3_nt: TGCGCCAGCAGCTTGGGTGACAGTGGGTACCCTACTAACTATGGCTACACCTTC; cdr3_aa: CASSLGDSGYPTNYGYTF
d_call: -; clone_size: -; v_call: TRBV11-3; j_call: TRBJ2-5; cdr3_nt: TGTGCCAGCAGCCCCACCTGGCAGGTCGGGGGAGAGACCCAGTACTTC; cdr3_aa: CASSPTWQVGGETQYF
d_call: -; clone_size: few; v_call: TRBV6-2/TRBV6-3; j_call: TRBJ1-5; cdr3_nt: TGTGCCAGCAGTCGTCGGTGGGGGTATAGCAATCAGCCCCAGCATTTT; cdr3_aa: CASSRRWGYSNQPQHF
d_call: TRBD1; clone_size: -; v_call: TRBV27; j_call: TRBJ1-2; cdr3_nt: TGTGCCAGCAGTTTTGAGGGGACAGGGGGGGGCTACACCTTC; cdr3_aa: CASSFEGTGGGYTF
d_call: TRBD2; clone_size: -; v_call: TRBV7-6; j_call: TRBJ2-3; cdr3_nt: TGTGCCAGCAGCGTCGCACCGGGACTAGCGGGGGGTGTCGGTATCACAGATACGCAGTATTTT; cdr3_aa: CASSVAPGLAGGVGITDTQYF
d_call: TRBD2; clone_size: many; v_call: TRBV20-1; j_call: TRBJ2-1; cdr3_nt: TGCAGTGCTAGAACCTACGGGACTAGCAATGAGCAGTTCTTC; cdr3_aa: CSARTYGTSNEQFF
d_call: -; clone_size: -; v_call: TRBV7-9; j_call: TRBJ2-3; cdr3_nt: TGTGCCAGCAGCTTCTTGCTAGTCGGGGATACGCAGTATTTT; cdr3_aa: CASSFLLVGDTQYF
d_call: -; clone_size: -; v_call: TRBV6-5; j_call: TRBJ2-5; cdr3_nt: TGTGCCAGCAGTTACGGACACTCCCGGGGGACCCAGTACTTC; cdr3_aa: CASSYGHSRGTQYF
d_call: -; clone_size: -; v_call: TRBV5-5; j_call: TRBJ2-3; cdr3_nt: TGTGCCAGCAGCTGGACCGGGACATGGGCCACAGATACGCAGTATTTT; cdr3_aa: CASSWTGTWATDTQYF
d_call: -; clone_size: many; v_call: TRBV28; j_call: TRBJ2-7; cdr3_nt: TGTGCCACGACAACTCCGAGCTCCTACGAGCAGTACTTC; cdr3_aa: CATTTPSSYEQYF
d_call: -; clone_size: few; v_call: TRBV7-9; j_call: TRBJ1-2; cdr3_nt: TGTGCCAGCAGCTTACAGCCTCAAGGGGGAAGTTATGGCTACACCTTC; cdr3_aa: CASSLQPQGGSYGYTF
d_call: -; clone_size: -; v_call: TRBV5-5; j_call: TRBJ2-5; cdr3_nt: TGTGCCAGCAGCTTGCGGGACCCAAGACAGACCCAGTACTTC; cdr3_aa: CASSLRDPRQTQYF
d_call: -; clone_size: once; v_call: TRBV29-1; j_call: TRBJ1-1; cdr3_nt: TGCAGCGTTGATTGGGGACGGGTGAACACTGAAGCTTTCTTT; cdr3_aa: CSVDWGRVNTEAFF
d_call: -; clone_size: few; v_call: TRBV7-9; j_call: TRBJ2-2; cdr3_nt: TGTGCCAGCAGCTCGGACTACCCGAGCACCGGGGAGCTGTTTTTT; cdr3_aa: CASSSDYPSTGELFF
d_call: TRBD1; clone_size: -; v_call: TRBV5-1; j_call: TRBJ2-1; cdr3_nt: TGCGCCAGCAGCTTCCTGACAGGGGATGCAAATGAGCAGTTCTTC; cdr3_aa: CASSFLTGDANEQFF
d_call: -; clone_size: -; v_call: TRBV9; j_call: TRBJ2-3; cdr3_nt: TGTGCCAGCAGCGTATCGGTAGATACGCAGTATTTT; cdr3_aa: CASSVSVDTQYF
d_call: TRBD2; clone_size: -; v_call: TRBV6-2/TRBV6-3; j_call: TRBJ2-7; cdr3_nt: TGTGCCAGCAGATCTCTAGCGGGGGGAGAGTACGAGCAGTACTTC; cdr3_aa: CASRSLAGGEYEQYF
d_call: -; clone_size: few; v_call: TRBV5-1; j_call: TRBJ2-7; cdr3_nt: TGCGCCAGCAGCCCCCAGACTGGGAGTAGCTCCTACGAGCAGTACTTC; cdr3_aa: CASSPQTGSSSYEQYF
d_call: TRBD1; clone_size: -; v_call: TRBV27; j_call: TRBJ1-4; cdr3_nt: TGTGCCAGCAGTTTAGAAGGGACAGGGGTTAATGAAAAACTGTTTTTT; cdr3_aa: CASSLEGTGVNEKLFF
d_call: -; clone_size: -; v_call: TRBV6-5; j_call: TRBJ2-7; cdr3_nt: TGTGCCAGCAGTTACACCCCGACAGGCCCGGACGAGCAGTACTTC; cdr3_aa: CASSYTPTGPDEQYF
d_call: -; clone_size: few; v_call: TRBV12-3/TRBV12-4; j_call: TRBJ1-2; cdr3_nt: TGTGCCAGCACCCAGGGGCTTAGAGGCGGCTACACCTTC; cdr3_aa: CASTQGLRGGYTF
d_call: TRBD1; clone_size: -; v_call: TRBV3-1; j_call: TRBJ1-1; cdr3_nt: TGTGCCAGCAGCCCCGGGACAGCAGACCTTGAAGCTTTCTTT; cdr3_aa: CASSPGTADLEAFF
d_call: -; clone_size: -; v_call: TRBV7-6; j_call: TRBJ1-2; cdr3_nt: TGTGCCAGCAGCTTAGGAACGGGATTCAACTATGGCTACACCTTC; cdr3_aa: CASSLGTGFNYGYTF
d_call: -; clone_size: -; v_call: TRBV29-1; j_call: TRBJ2-4; cdr3_nt: TGCAGCGTTTCACTAGCCAAAAACATTCAGTACTTC; cdr3_aa: CSVSLAKNIQYF
d_call: -; clone_size: few; v_call: TRBV11-1; j_call: TRBJ2-7; cdr3_nt: TGTGCCAGCAGCCGAGGGGTCGGGACTTTCTCCGGCGAGCAGTACTTC; cdr3_aa: CASSRGVGTFSGEQYF
d_call: -; clone_size: few; v_call: TRBV7-6; j_call: TRBJ2-5; cdr3_nt: TGTGCCAGCAGCGTGGCGGGTAGTCAAGAGACCCAGTACTTC; cdr3_aa: CASSVAGSQETQYF
d_call: -; clone_size: -; v_call: TRBV30; j_call: TRBJ2-6; cdr3_nt: TGTGCCTGGAGTGGACAGGCTGGGGCCAACGTCCTGACTTTC; cdr3_aa: CAWSGQAGANVLTF
d_call: TRBD2; clone_size: few; v_call: TRBV5-1; j_call: TRBJ2-5; cdr3_nt: TGCGCCAGCAGCACAGGACTAGCGGGGGGCCAGGGGTCAGAGACCCAGTACTTC; cdr3_aa: CASSTGLAGGQGSETQYF
d_call: -; clone_size: few; v_call: TRBV12-3/TRBV12-4; j_call: TRBJ2-7; cdr3_nt: TGTGCCAGCAGGTTAAGCGGAGGGGGCGACGCTAACGAGCAGTACTTC; cdr3_aa: CASRLSGGGDANEQYF
d_call: TRBD2; clone_size: -; v_call: TRBV7-2; j_call: TRBJ2-3; cdr3_nt: TGTGCCAGCAGCTTAGCGAGGAGCGGGGGGCAAGATACGCAGTATTTT; cdr3_aa: CASSLARSGGQDTQYF
d_call: -; clone_size: -; v_call: TRBV19; j_call: TRBJ1-1; cdr3_nt: TGTGCCAGTAGTAGCCGGGGGGGCGGAGAGAGCGTGGTAGCTTTCTTT; cdr3_aa: CASSSRGGGESVVAFF
d_call: -; clone_size: few; v_call: TRBV7-9; j_call: TRBJ2-2; cdr3_nt: TGTGCCAGCAGCTTAGTGGCGGGGTCTTCCGGGGAGCTGTTTTTT; cdr3_aa: CASSLVAGSSGELFF
d_call: -; clone_size: few; v_call: TRBV5-1; j_call: TRBJ1-1; cdr3_nt: TGCGCCAGCAGCTTGGCCGCCACGAACACTGAAGCTTTCTTT; cdr3_aa: CASSLAATNTEAFF
d_call: -; clone_size: few; v_call: TRBV19; j_call: TRBJ1-1; cdr3_nt: TGTGCCAGTAGGAAGGGCAGGGATCATGAAGCTTTCTTT; cdr3_aa: CASRKGRDHEAFF
d_call: TRBD2; clone_size: few; v_call: TRBV7-2; j_call: TRBJ2-3; cdr3_nt: TGTGCCAGCAGCCCGGGACTAGCGGGAGGGCCTCGCACAGATACGCAGTATTTT; cdr3_aa: CASSPGLAGGPRTDTQYF
d_call: TRBD1; clone_size: -; v_call: TRBV5-1; j_call: TRBJ2-2; cdr3_nt: TGCGCCAGCAGCACACTGACAGGGTTCGCCGGGGAGCTGTTTTTT; cdr3_aa: CASSTLTGFAGELFF
d_call: -; clone_size: -; v_call: TRBV20-1; j_call: TRBJ2-1; cdr3_nt: TGCAGTGCTAGAGTATTAACTAACCCCTTGGGGCAGTTCTTC; cdr3_aa: CSARVLTNPLGQFF
d_call: TRBD2; clone_size: -; v_call: TRBV4-1; j_call: TRBJ2-3; cdr3_nt: TGCGCCAGCAGCCCCCGGGGGGGGACTAGCACAGATACGCAGTATTTT; cdr3_aa: CASSPRGGTSTDTQYF
d_call: -; clone_size: -; v_call: TRBV15; j_call: TRBJ1-2; cdr3_nt: TGTGCCACCAGCAGAGATCGAGCAGGGACTTATGGCTACACCTTC; cdr3_aa: CATSRDRAGTYGYTF